The 27 T cell receptor beta chains given below trace back to one sample, sequenced in a study of T cells after posttransplantation cyclophosphamide. TCRdb keeps only in-frame clones here, not all; method: immunoSEQ multiplex PCR. The table has under 8,500 clones, 75% to 85% seen once; the top ten hold roughly 17%. Cyclophosphamide on days +3 and +4 followed busulfan-fludarabine conditioning and a marrow graft. This sample comprised CD4+ T cells sorted from blood, obtained approximately 1,100 days after allogeneic stem cell transplant with posttransplant cyclophosphamide. These receptors were taken from a female patient between 35 and 55 years old who received an allogeneic stem cell transplant from a related donor, was CMV-positive, and had no GVHD. A share of the T cells may be of graft donor origin.

V usage is TRBV18 and J usage is TRBJ1-1; TRBD1 agrees at 7 bases. This CDR3 spans 16 amino acids. The germline gives CDR1 KGHSH, CDR2 LQKENI. Trimming took 5 bases from V and 4 from J; bases not matched to a gene: 13. The CDR3 coding sequence is TGTGCCAGCTCATCTCTCCCCTCTCAGGGGGGCACTGAAGCTTTCTTT. The encoded protein is CASSSLPSQGGTEAFF.

This chain uses TRBV2 with TRBJ2-1; TRBD2 matches at 9 bases. The CDR3 extends over 19 amino acids. CDR1 and CDR2 from the germline V gene are SNHLY and FYNNEI. J lost 0 bases, V lost 6 bases, and 15 bases had no gene match. The DNA of the CDR3 is TGTGCCAGCAGAAGTAGATCGAGCGGGGGGTCCTCCTCCTACAATGAGCAGTTCTTC. Residues: CASRSRSSGGSSSYNEQFF.

In this sample, this clone turned up a few times. The V and J genes are TRBV12-5 and TRBJ2-1, with unresolved D. This CDR3 spans 15 amino acids. Trimming left V 7 bases short and J 0 bases short, with 13 bases between. In germline, CDR1 is LGHNT, CDR2 FRNRAP. DNA of the CDR3: TGTGCTAGTGCCCCGACTGTCGGCTCCTACAATGAGCAGTTCTTC. Amino acids: CASAPTVGSYNEQFF.

This clone was observed once. This chain uses TRBV7-6 with TRBJ1-4; D gene unclear. Germline V CDR1 and CDR2: SGHVS, FNYEAQ. Trimming removed 2 bases from V and 8 bases from J, with 15 bases in between. This CDR3 is 15 amino acids long. The DNA for the CDR3 is TGTGCCAGCAGCTTAAGTCCGGGCCCGGGAGAAAAACTGTTTTTT. It codes for CASSLSPGPGEKLFF.

About this clone: Other DNA sequences in the same sample also yield this CDR3. The chain has TRBV19 and TRBJ1-6; D not certain. This CDR3 is 13 amino acids long. Trimming removed 8 bases from V and 6 bases from J, with 11 bases in between. CDR1 is LNHDA, CDR2 SQIVND, per germline (reference sequence). The CDR3 DNA reads as TGTGCCAGTTCCGACTCCAGTAATTCACCCCTCCACTTT. Amino acid sequence: CASSDSSNSPLHF.

This rearrangement joins TRBV7-6 to TRBJ1-3; possible D gene TRBD1, 6 bases. The CDR3 is 15 residues long. Trimming stripped 6 bases from V and 0 bases from J, with 12 bases between. CDR1 and CDR2 from the germline V gene are SGHVS and FNYEAQ. The CDR3 nucleotides read TGTGCCAGCAGTTCTACAGGGCGCTCTGGAAACACCATATATTTT. It encodes CASSSTGRSGNTIYF.

This clone occurred a few times. The V call is TRBV6-6, the J call TRBJ1-2; D is possibly TRBD1 (5 bases). CDR3 size: 12 residues. With 6 bases removed from V and 4 bases from J, the gap between germline ends came to 9 bases. Germline V CDR1 and CDR2: MNHNY, SVGAGI (reference sequence). As DNA, the CDR3 is TGTGCCAGCAGCCGGGGGGTCTATGGCTACACCTTC. As protein: CASSRGVYGYTF.

The chain has TRBV27 and TRBJ2-1; TRBD2 aligns across 8 bases. The V gene end was trimmed by 5 bases and the J gene end by 3 bases; junction bases not matched to a gene: 9. Germline CDR1 and CDR2: MNHEY and SMNVEV (reference sequence). The CDR3 has 16 amino acids. This CDR3 reads CASSPAGGVYYNEQFF. CDR3 DNA: TGTGCCAGCAGTCCGGCCGGGGGGGTCTACTACAATGAGCAGTTCTTC.

The rearrangement links TRBV7-9 to TRBJ2-1; possibly TRBD2 for D (5 bases). The CDR3 runs to 16 residues. V lost 3 bases, J lost 1 base, and 13 bases lay in between. The germline V gene encodes CDR1 SEHNR and CDR2 FQNEAQ (reference sequence). The CDR3 sequence is CASSLYGIRSYNEQFF. The DNA for the CDR3 is TGTGCCAGCAGCTTGTACGGGATAAGGTCCTACAATGAGCAGTTCTTC.

The V call is TRBV29-1, the J call TRBJ2-1, with 7 positions matching TRBD1. The CDR3 totals 15 residues. V lost 3 bases to trimming and J lost 1 base; unmatched junction nucleotides: 6. Germline CDR1 and CDR2: SQVTM and ANQGSEA. The CDR3 sequence: CSVDSAGGSYNEQFF. The CDR3 DNA reads TGCAGCGTTGATTCCGCAGGGGGTTCCTACAATGAGCAGTTCTTC.

The chain couples TRBV11-2 to TRBJ2-5; 7 nucleotides match TRBD1. Per the germline V gene, CDR1 is SGHAT and CDR2 is FQNNGV. The CDR3 totals 14 residues. Trimming at V came to 4 bases and at J to 3 bases, leaving 5 bases not matched to a gene. Here the CDR3 reads CASSSGGWEETQYF. The CDR3 DNA is TGTGCCAGCAGCTCAGGGGGTTGGGAAGAGACCCAGTACTTC.

The CDR3 sequence: CASSFWTGQNTEAFF. For the CDR3, the DNA is TGTGCCAGCAGCTTCTGGACAGGGCAGAACACTGAAGCTTTCTTT. This chain connects TRBV7-9 to TRBJ1-1, with 8 bases fitting TRBD1. This CDR3 has 15 residues. Germline CDR1 and CDR2: SEHNR and FQNEAQ (reference sequence). V shed 3 bases, J shed 1 base, and the junction held 4 bases outside the gene matches.

The chain employs TRBV5-1 and TRBJ1-2; D is uncertain. The germline V and J ends were trimmed by 3 bases and 6 bases, with 9 bases remaining between them. CDR1 and CDR2 from the germline V gene are SGHRS and YFSETQ. The CDR3 runs to 12 residues. CDR3 loop: CASSSSIHGYTF. CDR3 nucleotides: TGCGCCAGCAGCTCTAGTATCCATGGCTACACCTTC.

The chain couples TRBV5-1 to TRBJ2-4; TRBD1 aligns across 8 bases. V shed 4 bases and J 3 bases; nucleotides not matched to a gene: 12. The CDR3 length is 17 residues. Per germline, CDR1 SGHRS and CDR2 YFSETQ. DNA for the CDR3: TGCGCCAGCAGCCCCGGCAGGGGGCAATCGGACAAAAACATTCAGTACTTC. As protein: CASSPGRGQSDKNIQYF.

This clone is a singleton in its sample. The chain combines TRBV28 with TRBJ1-2; 7 bases map to TRBD1. This CDR3 is built from 15 residues. Germline CDR1 reads MDHEN; CDR2 reads SYDVKM. V was pared by 1 base and J by 6 bases, with 8 bases of the junction left unmatched. The CDR3 DNA is TGTGCCAGCAGTTTATTAGGGGGGACAGTCAATGGCTACACCTTC. Amino acids: CASSLLGGTVNGYTF.

The CDR3 here is CASSLVPSGVITDTQYF. In DNA form, the CDR3 reads TGCGCCAGCAGCTTGGTCCCTAGCGGGGTTATCACAGATACGCAGTATTTT. The V call is TRBV5-1, the J call TRBJ2-3; 9 nucleotides align to TRBD2. The V segment lost 0 bases and the J segment 2 bases; nucleotides outside the gene matches: 7. The germline V gene has CDR1 SGHRS and CDR2 YFSETQ. CDR3 length equals 17 residues.

In this sample, this clone turned up once. The CDR3 region has the DNA TGTGCCAGCAGTGTCACTAGCGGGGGGCTCATCACAGATACGCAGTATTTT. Translated, it gives CASSVTSGGLITDTQYF. The rearrangement uses TRBV2 and TRBJ2-3; 12 nucleotides match TRBD2. The CDR3 length is 17 residues. Germline values: CDR1 SNHLY, CDR2 FYNNEI. V lost 4 bases, J lost 2 bases, and 7 bases stayed unmatched.

This clone came up once. The chain couples TRBV10-1 to TRBJ1-6, with D unclear. CDR1 and CDR2 from the germline V gene are WNHNN and SYGVQD (reference sequence). This CDR3 has 13 residues. The germline V and J ends were trimmed by 4 bases and 4 bases, with 5 bases remaining between them. The CDR3: CASSGLYNSPLHF. The CDR3 DNA reads TGCGCCAGCAGTGGGCTGTATAATTCACCCCTCCACTTT.

The gene calls are TRBV5-1 and TRBJ1-2; 9 positions match TRBD1. V lost 3 bases and J lost 7; bases outside the gene matches: 7. The CDR3 is made up of 14 amino acids. The germline V gene has CDR1 SGHRS and CDR2 YFSETQ. CDR3 amino acids: CASSSGQGRSGYTF. CDR3 nucleotide sequence: TGCGCCAGCAGCTCGGGACAGGGCCGTAGTGGCTACACCTTC. The variable domain in full, with the rest retrieved from reference TRBV5-1 and TRBJ1-2, is KAGVTQTPRYLIKTRGQQVTLSCSPISGHRSVSWYQQTPGQGLQFLFEYFSETQRNKGNFPGRFSGRQFSNSRSEMNVSTLELGDSALYLCASSSGQGRSGYTFGSGTRLTVV.

The rearrangement uses TRBV19 and TRBJ2-7; possible D gene TRBD2, 6 bases. V dropped 10 bases and J dropped 4 bases, with 14 bases sitting between them. The CDR3 is 12 residues long. The germline V gene encodes CDR1 LNHDA and CDR2 SQIVND (reference sequence). CDR3 amino acids: CATRSGDYEQYF. The CDR3, as DNA: TGTGCCACCCGCTCGGGGGATTACGAGCAGTACTTC.

This rearrangement joins TRBV7-9 to TRBJ2-1, with 9 bases that match TRBD1. This CDR3 is 15 amino acids long. The trim removed 6 bases at V and 8 bases at J, leaving 11 bases unmatched. Germline loops: CDR1 SEHNR, CDR2 FQNEAQ (reference sequence). CDR3: CASSRRDRASDEQFF. The CDR3 DNA reads as TGTGCCAGCAGTCGTCGGGACAGGGCAAGCGATGAGCAGTTCTTC.

The chain combines TRBV7-2 with TRBJ1-2; TRBD1 aligns across 10 bases. The CDR3 spans 16 residues. V lost 4 bases and J lost 6; bases outside the gene matches: 11. Germline values: CDR1 SGHTA, CDR2 FQGNSA. The DNA of the CDR3 is TGTGCCAGCAGCTCCCCCTGGGACAGGGGAGGTCATGGCTACACCTTC. This translates into CASSSPWDRGGHGYTF.

CDR3 in amino acids: CASSYLNSETQYF. In nucleotides, the CDR3 is TGTGCCAGCAGCTACCTTAACTCGGAGACCCAGTACTTC. This rearrangement joins TRBV7-8 to TRBJ2-5; D is undetermined. V was shortened by 4 bases and J by 5 bases, with 11 bases between the two germline ends. Germline CDR1 SGHVS, CDR2 FQNEAQ. The CDR3 is 13 amino acids.

The rearrangement uses TRBV7-2 and TRBJ1-6, with D perhaps matching TRBD1 (6 bases). Germline V CDR1 and CDR2: SGHTA, FQGNSA. There are 15 residues in the CDR3. V was cut by 2 bases and J by 9 bases, with 14 bases left in between. The CDR3 loop is CASSLQQGARSPLHF. The CDR3, as DNA: TGTGCCAGCAGCTTACAACAGGGTGCCCGTTCACCCCTCCACTTT.

The chain uses TRBV2 and TRBJ2-3; D may be TRBD2 (5 bases). Germline-derived CDR1 and CDR2 are SNHLY and FYNNEI. Trimming removed 4 bases at V and 5 bases at J, with 16 bases between. The CDR3 length is 15 residues. The CDR3 DNA reads as TGTGCCAGCAGTGGAGGGAGATTATCGGGAGATACGCAGTATTTT. Translating it yields CASSGGRLSGDTQYF.

V gene TRBV7-9 combines with J gene TRBJ2-7, with D perhaps TRBD2 (7 bases). Trimming shortened V by 8 bases and J by 4 bases, and 18 bases separated the two germline ends. The CDR3 contains 14 residues. CDR1 and CDR2 from the germline V gene are SEHNR and FQNEAQ (reference sequence). Here the CDR3 reads CASGPGGPRYEQYF. Written as DNA, the CDR3 is TGTGCCAGCGGGCCCGGGGGGCCTAGGTACGAGCAGTACTTC.

This chain connects TRBV6-1 to TRBJ1-5; D uncertain. With 2 bases removed from V and 0 bases from J, the gap between germline ends came to 11 bases. Germline V gene lookup returns CDR1 MNHNS and CDR2 SASEGT. There are 16 residues in the CDR3. CDR3 sequence reads: CASSEIRLVSNQPQHF. CDR3 sequence (DNA): TGTGCCAGCAGTGAAATCCGACTCGTTAGCAATCAGCCCCAGCATTTT.